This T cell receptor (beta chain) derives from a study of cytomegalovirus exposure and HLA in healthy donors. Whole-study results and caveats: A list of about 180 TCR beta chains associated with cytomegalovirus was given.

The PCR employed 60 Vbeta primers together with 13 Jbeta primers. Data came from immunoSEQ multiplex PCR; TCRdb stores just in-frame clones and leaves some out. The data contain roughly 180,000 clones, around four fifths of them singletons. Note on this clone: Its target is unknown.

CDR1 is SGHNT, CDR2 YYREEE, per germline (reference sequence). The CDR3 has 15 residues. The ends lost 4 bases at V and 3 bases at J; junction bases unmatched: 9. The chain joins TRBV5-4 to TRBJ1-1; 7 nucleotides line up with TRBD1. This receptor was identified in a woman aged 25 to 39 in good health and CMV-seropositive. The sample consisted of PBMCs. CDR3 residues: CASSPPTGSYTEAFF. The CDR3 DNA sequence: TGTGCCAGCAGCCCCCCGACAGGGTCATACACTGAAGCTTTCTTT.